Each of the 26 T cell receptor delta chains below was sequenced from the same sample in a study of γδ T cells in repeated Plasmodium falciparum infection. Gammadelta T cells were flow-sorted from PBMC into Vgamma9/Vdelta2+ and Vdelta2-negative populations for bulk analysis. TCRdb made new clone calls on the multiplex PCR reads using CATT. The sample yields 90,000 or so delta-chain clones, 0.9% to 1% seen once. Sequenced material: gamma-delta T cells from blood. The receptor source for this set is a pool of human donors (malaria-infected and uninfected, not separated).

This clone was seen more than once but under ten times. TCRdb attributes to this sequence the protein of a much larger clone, which differs from the DNA translation at residue 15; a read error is likely, and the protein displayed is translated from the DNA. The chain carries TRDV1 and TRDJ1, with 10 bases matching TRDD3. Germline CDR1 reads TSWWSYY; CDR2 reads QGS. This CDR3 spans 16 amino acids. This chain's CDR3 is CALGVLGYWGMAGLTF. The DNA of the CDR3 is TGTGCTCTTGGGGTTTTAGGGTACTGGGGGATGGCAGGACTCACCTTT.

This clone was observed a handful of times. Translating this DNA gives a protein that differs at residue 11 from the TCRdb one, which belongs to a much larger clone; a read error is likely, and the protein shown is this translation. The rearrangement uses TRDV1 and TRDJ1; D perhaps matches TRDD3 (5 bases). Since TCRdb gives no J gene, matching the DNA to germline was used here to assign it. The CDR3 has 18 residues. Germline CDR1 is TSWWSYY and CDR2 is QGS. Trimming took off 4 bases at V and 0 bases at J, with 21 bases between the two ends. CDR3 residues: CALGALRRGRIHTDKLIF. The DNA for the CDR3 is TGTGCTCTTGGGGCACTTCGCCGGGGACGGATCCACACCGATAAACTCATCTTT.

This clone has only a few counts. TCRdb pairs this DNA with a much larger clone's protein that differs at residue 17, likely a read error; the protein shown was translated from the DNA. The chain joins TRDV2 to TRDJ1; 8 bases fit TRDD3. No J segment appears in TCRdb, so it was assigned here by matching the sequence to germline. The CDR3 sequence is 20 residues long. Germline CDR1 and CDR2: GEAIGNYY and EKD. The CDR3 region is CACDTEDRLTGGPHTDELIF. Written as DNA, the CDR3 is TGTGCCTGTGACACCGAAGACAGGTTGACTGGGGGTCCACACACCGATGAACTCATCTTT.

This clone was detected only a few times. This DNA's translation differs at residue 9 from TCRdb's protein, which comes from a much larger clone; a read error is likely, and the protein shown is translated from the DNA. The rearrangement joins TRDV2 to TRDJ1, with 10 bases aligning to TRDD3. TCRdb supplies no J gene; here it was assigned by aligning the nucleotide sequence to germline. V shed 4 bases and J 6 bases; nucleotides not matched to a gene: 4. The germline V gene has CDR1 GEAIGNYY and CDR2 EKD. This CDR3 comprises 13 residues. The CDR3 bases are TGTGCCTGTGATTTACTGGGGGATTATAAACTCATCTTT. It is translated as CACDLLGDYKLIF.

The sample holds a few counts of this clone. This is likely an artifact of a read error, given a far larger clone one base away. The sample carries other DNA sequences with the same CDR3. V gene TRDV2 combines with J gene TRDJ1; D is tentatively TRDD2 or TRDD3 (5 bases each). The J gene was missing in TCRdb and was found by matching the end of the DNA to germline. The germline gives CDR1 GEAIGNYY, CDR2 EKD. The germline V and J ends were trimmed by 3 bases and 0 bases, with 43 bases remaining between them. The CDR3 runs to 25 residues. CDR3 sequence reads: CACDYFRYTRSPEVRPLQYTDKLIF. For the CDR3, the DNA is TGTGCCTGTGACTACTTTCGATATACGCGGTCTCCAGAGGTCCGGCCCCTTCAGTACACCGATAAACTCATCTTT.

There are a few counts of this clone. This likely reflects a read error, since a far larger clone is one base away. Other DNA sequences in this specimen translate into the identical CDR3. The J gene has no call, while the V gene is TRDV2; the table assigns TRDD3, which was not confirmed against the DNA. The CDR3 is 15 residues long. Per germline, CDR1 GEAIGNYY and CDR2 EKD. As DNA, the CDR3 is TGTGCCTGTGACACGCGTGGGGGATTTACCGATAAACTCATCTTC. It encodes CACDTRGGFTDKLIF.

This clone has a handful of counts. The protein TCRdb lists belongs to a much larger clone and differs from this DNA's translation at residue 4, which points to a read error; the protein shown is made from the DNA. The chain joins TRDV2 to TRDJ2; 10 bases agree with TRDD3. TCRdb offers no J gene call, so here the DNA was matched to germline to obtain one. The CDR3 runs 20 residues. The germline V gene encodes CDR1 GEAIGNYY and CDR2 EKD. V was clipped by 5 bases and J by 2 bases; unmatched bases: 19. CDR3: CACATIPTGGLIELTAQLFF. CDR3 DNA: TGTGCCTGTGCCACTATCCCTACTGGGGGATTAATTGAGTTGACAGCACAACTCTTCTTT.

A few counts support this clone. V gene TRDV1 combines with J gene TRDJ1; 12 bases align to TRDD3. The CDR3 covers 21 residues. Losses at the gene ends were 2 bases for V and 0 bases for J; bases not matched to a gene: 16. CDR1 and CDR2 (germline): TSWWSYY, QGS. CDR3 loop: CALGEGSHPSGGYAYTDKLIF. Here the CDR3 DNA reads TGTGCTCTTGGGGAAGGGTCCCACCCCTCTGGGGGATACGCGTACACCGATAAACTCATCTTT.

This clone has a handful of counts. TCRdb's listed protein matches a much larger clone and diverges from this DNA's translation at residue 4, likely through a read error; the protein shown comes from the DNA. This chain links TRDV1 with TRDJ1; the match to TRDD3 covers 9 bases. Since TCRdb gives no J gene, matching the DNA to germline was used here to assign it. The CDR3 consists of 19 residues. Germline V gene lookup returns CDR1 TSWWSYY and CDR2 QGS. CDR3 loop: CALRELYPRQLGEPSKLIF. The CDR3 DNA reads TGTGCTCTTAGGGAACTTTACCCACGCCAACTGGGGGAACCATCTAAACTCATCTTT.

Regarding this clone: The protein recorded in TCRdb matches a much larger clone and deviates from this DNA's translation at residue 6, suggesting a read error; the protein here is obtained by translating the DNA. This rearrangement joins TRDV2 to TRDJ1; 7 positions match TRDD3. The CDR3 consists of 18 residues. V was clipped by 1 base and J by 0 bases; unmatched bases: 13. The V gene's germline CDR1 is GEAIGNYY and CDR2 EKD. The CDR3 region has the DNA TGTGCCTGTGACACTGGTCCGGATCTGGGGGGCTACACCGATAAACTCATCTTT. Its protein is CACDTGPDLGGYTDKLIF.

In this sample, this clone turned up many times. The protein TCRdb gives is from a much larger clone and does not agree with this DNA's translation at residue 11, likely a read error; the protein shown here comes from the DNA. The chain's CDR3 is CALGTRPWGTRETDKLIF. In DNA, the CDR3 is TGTGCTCTTGGGACCAGACCCTGGGGGACCCGCGAGACCGATAAACTCATCTTT. V usage is TRDV1 and J usage is TRDJ1, with TRDD3 matching over 8 bases. The junction had 16 bases not matched to a gene; V was cut back by 5 bases and J by 2 bases. Germline assignment: CDR1 TSWWSYY and CDR2 QGS. The CDR3 contains 18 residues.

Ten or more counts support this clone. TCRdb pairs this DNA with a much larger clone's protein that differs at residue 8, likely a read error; the protein shown was translated from the DNA. The chain couples TRDV1 to TRDJ1; TRDD3 matches at 7 bases. The germline gives CDR1 TSWWSYY, CDR2 QGS. V shed 0 bases and J 0 bases; nucleotides not matched to a gene: 13. The CDR3 contains 19 residues. DNA of the CDR3: TGTGCTCTTGGGGAACTAGTCCCCTCTGTACTGGGGTACACCGATAAACTCATCTTT. It encodes CALGELVPSVLGYTDKLIF.

Worth noting for this clone: A much larger clone lies a single base off, so this may be a read error. The V gene was identified as TRDV1, while no J gene was called; the table's D call TRDD3 went unverified against the DNA. The germline CDR1 and CDR2 sequences are TSWWSYY and QGS. The CDR3 is 18 residues long. The CDR3: CALGFRLGGCYYTDKLIF. CDR3 DNA: TGTGCTCTTGGGTTTAGGCTTGGGGGATGTTACTACACCGATAAGCTCATCTTT.

Notes on this clone: This likely stems from a read error, as it lies one base from a far larger clone. The sample carries other DNA sequences with the same CDR3. The V gene is listed as TRDV2; no J gene was called; the tabulated D call, TRDD3, remains unverified against the DNA. The CDR3 extends over 18 amino acids. CDR1 and CDR2 from the germline V gene are GEAIGNYY and EKD. CDR3 sequence reads: CACDTLLGDTRYTDKLIF. DNA for the CDR3: TGTGCCTGTGACACGCTGCTGGGGGATACGCGGTACACCGATAAACTCATCTTC.

This clone showed up just a few times. This likely traces to a read error, being one base from a far larger clone. Other DNA sequences within the sample encode an identical CDR3. Here the CDR3 reads CALGERFSPLTGGLTKLIF. The DNA of the CDR3 is TGTGCTCTTGGGGAGCGGTTCTCCCCGCTTACTGGGGGATTAACGAAACTCATCTTT. The genes are TRDV1 and TRDJ1, with 10 bases matching TRDD3. TCRdb records no J gene; here it was assigned by comparing the DNA to germline. This CDR3 is built from 19 residues. With V trimmed by 3 bases and J by 8 bases, 21 bases remained unmatched. Germline CDR1 TSWWSYY, CDR2 QGS.

As concerns this clone: TCRdb records a much larger clone's protein for this DNA, with a difference at residue 7 that likely arises from a read error; the protein given is the translation of the DNA. V gene TRDV2 combines with J gene TRDJ1, with D possibly called TRDD2 or TRDD3 (5 bases each). The J gene, not given by TCRdb, was assigned here from a germline match of the nucleotide sequence. Germline V CDR1 and CDR2: GEAIGNYY, EKD. CDR3 length: 18 amino acids. The ends were cut back, 0 bases at V and 0 bases at J, with 19 bases in the middle. DNA for the CDR3: TGTGCCTGTGACACCCGGGAGATACCCACCTACCACACCGATAAACTCATCTTT. Translated, it gives CACDTREIPTYHTDKLIF.

In the case of this clone: TCRdb assigns this DNA the protein of a much larger clone, which departs from its translation at residue 6; this likely reflects a read error, and the protein shown comes from translating the DNA. This chain connects TRDV1 to TRDJ1; D uncertain. The CDR3 consists of 19 residues. V was clipped by 4 bases and J by 0 bases, with 24 bases between them. Looked up from germline, CDR1 is TSWWSYY and CDR2 is QGS. The CDR3 DNA sequence: TGTGCTCTTGGGGTCCTGAGTCTCCGATCAAATGAGTACACCGATAAACTCATCTTT. It encodes CALGVLSLRSNEYTDKLIF.

On this clone itself: With only one base between it and a far larger clone, this is likely a read error. At the DNA level, this CDR3 is encoded by other sequences in the same sample as well. Written as DNA, the CDR3 is TGTGCTCTTGGGGACACCTCGGGACGGTACACCGATAAACTCATCTTT. Residues: CALGDTSGRYTDKLIF. The chain links TRDV1 to TRDJ1, with D unresolved. TCRdb offers no J gene call, so here the DNA was matched to germline to obtain one. Per germline, CDR1 TSWWSYY and CDR2 QGS. The CDR3 contains 16 residues. V was pared by 3 bases and J by 0 bases, with 14 bases between.

About this clone: A far larger clone is just one base off, so this is likely a read error. The rearrangement links TRDV1 to TRDJ1; TRDD3 matches at 8 bases. Here the J gene came from matching the DNA to germline, since TCRdb omits it. Looked up from germline, CDR1 is TSWWSYY and CDR2 is QGS. V lost 3 bases, J lost 4 bases, and 43 bases stayed unmatched. CDR3 length: 27 amino acids. The CDR3 sequence: CALGDTTSNDSTYLFSYWGVLGDKLIF. The DNA for the CDR3 is TGTGCTCTTGGGGACACCACCTCCAACGATAGTACCTACCTCTTCTCCTACTGGGGGGTGTTGGGCGATAAACTCATCTTT.

Remarks on this clone: The mismatch at residue 9 between this DNA's translation and the TCRdb protein of a much larger clone likely reflects a read error; the protein shown is translated from the DNA. The V call is TRDV2, the J call TRDJ1, with 8 positions matching TRDD3. Germline-derived CDR1 and CDR2 are GEAIGNYY and EKD. CDR3 length: 19 amino acids. V shed 2 bases, J shed 4 bases, and the junction held 20 bases outside the gene matches. DNA for the CDR3: TGTGCCTGTGACAGAGGGCGTACTGAGGGATACGATGCGAACGATAAACTCATCTTT. Its protein is CACDRGRTEGYDANDKLIF.

As regards this clone: This DNA's translation and the protein TCRdb lists, from a much larger clone, do not match at residue 23, likely due to a read error; the protein shown is translated from the DNA. The V gene is listed as TRDV1; no J gene was called; the DNA was not compared with TRDD3, the D call given in the table. Germline V lookup: CDR1 TSWWSYY, CDR2 QGS. There are 24 residues in the CDR3. The CDR3 DNA follows: TGTGCTCTTGGGGAACGGGCGGTAAGGAACCTAGGCCTACTGGGGGATACTTACACCGATAAACTCACCTTT. Translated: CALGERAVRNLGLLGDTYTDKLTF.

Remarks on this clone: This DNA's translation differs at residue 10 from TCRdb's protein, which comes from a much larger clone; a read error is likely, and the protein shown is translated from the DNA. This chain links TRDV1 with TRDJ1, with a possible D match to TRDD3 (6 bases). The J gene, left out of TCRdb, was set here by checking the DNA against germline. The germline gives CDR1 TSWWSYY, CDR2 QGS. The CDR3 loop spans 18 amino acids. V was cut by 3 bases and J by 3 bases, with 23 bases left in between. CDR3 sequence (DNA): TGTGCTCTTGGGGATGGTAGGGGACGGAGGATACCCCCCGATAAACTCATCTTT. It yields the protein CALGDGRGRRIPPDKLIF.

This clone has just a few counts. This likely stems from a read error, as it lies one base from a far larger clone. The same CDR3 is also encoded by other DNA sequences in this sample. This rearrangement joins TRDV1 to TRDJ1; 12 bases agree with TRDD3. No J gene is reported in TCRdb; it was inferred here by comparing the DNA with germline. Germline CDR1 TSWWSYY, CDR2 QGS. The CDR3 contains 18 residues. Germline trimming cut 1 base from V and 3 bases from J; bases unmatched to any gene: 9. As DNA, the CDR3 is TGTGCTCTTGGGGAACCGGCCGACTGGGGGATACCGGCCGATAAACTCATCTTT. It codes for CALGEPADWGIPADKLIF.

This clone was picked up many times. A far larger clone is only one base removed, so a read error is likely. Other DNA sequences within the sample encode an identical CDR3. The V gene is TRDV1, the J gene TRDJ1, with D tentatively TRDD2 (5 bases). Germline lookup yields CDR1 TSWWSYY and CDR2 QGS. The CDR3 has 20 residues. Between the trimmed V and J ends, which lost 5 bases and 0 bases, there was a span of 28 bases. The CDR3 region has the DNA TGTGCTCTTGGGCCTTTCCTCTCCTCCGTACGAGTTTCATACACCGATAAACTCATCTTT. Encoded protein: CALGPFLSSVRVSYTDKLIF.

A word on this clone: A far larger clone lies a single base away; this is likely a read error. The sample carries other DNA sequences with the same CDR3. The chain combines TRDV2 with TRDJ1, with TRDD3 as a possible D gene (6 bases). Since TCRdb gives no J gene, matching the DNA to germline was used here to assign it. Germline-derived CDR1 and CDR2 are GEAIGNYY and EKD. V was clipped by 0 bases and J by 2 bases, with 15 bases between them. This CDR3 region has 16 residues. In DNA, the CDR3 is TGTGCCTGTGACACCGGACTACTAGGGGATACCGATAAACTCATCTTT. It yields the protein CACDTGLLGDTDKLIF.

As regards this clone: This DNA's translation and the protein TCRdb lists, from a much larger clone, do not match at residue 16, likely due to a read error; the protein shown is translated from the DNA. The chain couples TRDV1 to TRDJ1; 9 bases match TRDD3. This CDR3 comprises 19 residues. Germline V gene sequence: CDR1 TSWWSYY, CDR2 QGS. The CDR3 DNA is TGTGCTCTTGGGGAGCAACTCGTGAGGGGATACGTACCCACCGATGAACTCATCTTT. Protein: CALGEQLVRGYVPTDELIF.